The T cell receptor beta chain under discussion was sequenced for a study of blood T cell repertoires in COVID-19. This clone was found once. After removal of 0 bases from V and 7 bases from J, the junction contained 5 bases not matched to a gene. The CDR3 spans 15 residues. Looked up from germline, CDR1 is SGHAT and CDR2 is FQNNGV. Some clones are missing from TCRdb's copy, which holds only in-frame ones; the method was immunoSEQ multiplex PCR. The sample lists tens of thousands of clones; 82% were seen once. The chain joins TRBV11-2 to TRBJ1-2; 10 nucleotides line up with TRBD1. Sequencing input: peripheral blood. The TCR was taken from a human donor in a cohort sampled during active COVID-19. CDR3 in amino acids: CASSLDRQGAGGYTF. Here the CDR3 DNA reads TGTGCCAGCAGCTTAGACCGACAGGGGGCGGGTGGCTACACCTTC. The variable domain in full, completed from reference TRBV11-2 and TRBJ1-2, reads EAGVAQSPRYKIIEKRQSVAFWCNPISGHATLYWYQQILGQGPKLLIQFQNNGVVDDSQLPKDRFSAERLKGVDSTLKIQPAKLEDSAVYLCASSLDRQGAGGYTFGSGTRLTVV.